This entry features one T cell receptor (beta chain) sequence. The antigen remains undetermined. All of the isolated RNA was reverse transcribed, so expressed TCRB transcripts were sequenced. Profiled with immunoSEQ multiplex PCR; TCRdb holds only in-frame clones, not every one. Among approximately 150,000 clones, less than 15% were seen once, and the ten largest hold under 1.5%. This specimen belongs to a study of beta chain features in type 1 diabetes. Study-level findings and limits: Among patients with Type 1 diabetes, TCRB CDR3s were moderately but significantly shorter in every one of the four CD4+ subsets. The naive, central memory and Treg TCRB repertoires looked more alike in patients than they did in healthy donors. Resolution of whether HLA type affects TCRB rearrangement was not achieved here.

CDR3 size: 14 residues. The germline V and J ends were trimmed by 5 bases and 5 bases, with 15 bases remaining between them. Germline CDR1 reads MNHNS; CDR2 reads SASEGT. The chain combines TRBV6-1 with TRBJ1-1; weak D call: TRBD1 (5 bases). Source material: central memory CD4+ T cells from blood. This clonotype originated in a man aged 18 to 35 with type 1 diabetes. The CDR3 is CASSRSREGTEAFF. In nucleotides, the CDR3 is TGTGCCAGCAGTAGGAGCAGGGAGGGAACTGAAGCTTTCTTT.